The 32 T cell receptor beta chains given below trace back to one sample, sequenced in a study of radiotherapy plus CTLA-4 blockade in lung cancer. Assay used: immunoSEQ multiplex PCR; TCRdb lists only in-frame clones, some missing. The sample gives roughly 90,000 clones, approximately 80% of which show up once; 20% to 30% is in the top ten. Material: peripheral blood, obtained from a patient treated with radiotherapy plus ipilimumab. Every receptor here comes from a human donor with non-small cell lung cancer that progressed on radiotherapy plus ipilimumab.

The chain combines TRBV5-6 with TRBJ2-1; TRBD2 matches at 10 bases. From germline, CDR1 is SGHDT and CDR2 YYEEEE. The length of the CDR3 is 16 residues. With V trimmed by 3 bases and J by 6 bases, 9 bases remained unmatched. The CDR3 DNA reads TGTGCCAGCAGCTCAACCCGACTAGCGGGCTTCAATGAGCAGTTCTTC. It yields the protein CASSSTRLAGFNEQFF.

The chain carries TRBV28 and TRBJ2-1; no firm D call. Germline V gives CDR1 MDHEN, CDR2 SYDVKM. The CDR3 length is 15 residues. Trimming left V 2 bases short and J 0 bases short, with 8 bases between. CDR3 sequence: CASSLIESSYNEQFF. For the CDR3, the DNA is TGTGCCAGCAGTTTAATCGAAAGCTCCTACAATGAGCAGTTCTTC.

V usage is TRBV28 and J usage is TRBJ2-2; perhaps D is TRBD1 or TRBD2 (5 bases each). Germline assignment: CDR1 MDHEN and CDR2 SYDVKM. The CDR3 consists of 13 residues. Trimming removed 3 bases at V and 6 bases at J, with 8 bases between. CDR3 amino acids: CASSFRGAGELFF. The CDR3 DNA follows: TGTGCCAGCAGTTTTCGAGGGGCCGGGGAGCTGTTTTTT.

V and J are TRBV11-2 and TRBJ2-1, with TRBD1 matching over 9 bases. There are 15 residues in the CDR3. Germline V CDR1 and CDR2: SGHAT, FQNNGV. V gave up 8 bases and J gave up 3 bases; unmatched junction bases: 8. This chain's CDR3 is CASRMGTGIYNEQFF. As DNA, the CDR3 is TGTGCCAGCCGTATGGGGACAGGGATCTACAATGAGCAGTTCTTC.

The CDR3 DNA follows: TGTGCCAGCAGTGAAGACGGGAGCTATGGCTACACCTTC. Translation gives CASSEDGSYGYTF. The rearrangement links TRBV2 to TRBJ1-2, with D hard to call. Germline CDR1 SNHLY, CDR2 FYNNEI. Trimming pared 1 base from V and 4 bases from J, leaving 7 bases between. CDR3 size: 13 residues.

In regard to this clone: A read error may produce the germline difference seen at one junction end. This chain links TRBV4-1 with TRBJ2-1; 7 nucleotides line up with TRBD1. The CDR3 spans 15 residues. Germline V CDR1 and CDR2: MGHRA, YSYEKL. DNA for the CDR3: TGCGCCAGCAGCAAAGACAGGGCGGTGGGCAGTGAGCAGTTCTTC. As protein: CASSKDRAVGSEQFF.

This clone was counted a few times. The chain combines TRBV4-2 with TRBJ1-1; possibly TRBD1 for D (5 bases). This CDR3 contains 13 residues. V was trimmed by 1 base and J by 5 bases, leaving 8 bases between them. From germline, CDR1 is LGHNA and CDR2 YNFKEQ. As DNA, the CDR3 is TGTGCCAGCAGCCAAGGGAGGGGTACTGAAGCTTTCTTT. It codes for CASSQGRGTEAFF.

The chain employs TRBV11-2 and TRBJ2-3; D is uncertain. The ends were cut back, 5 bases at V and 6 bases at J, with 15 bases in the middle. This CDR3 is built from 14 residues. Germline loops: CDR1 SGHAT, CDR2 FQNNGV. Here the CDR3 reads CASSLKTGPDTQYF. The CDR3 bases are TGTGCCAGCAGCCTAAAGACTGGGCCGGATACGCAGTATTTT.

The chain has TRBV12-5 and TRBJ2-3, with D tentatively TRBD1 (6 bases). CDR3 length: 15 amino acids. From germline, CDR1 is LGHNT and CDR2 FRNRAP. The germline V and J ends were trimmed by 10 bases and 3 bases, with 20 bases remaining between them. The CDR3 loop is CATSAGTLLTDTQYF. The CDR3 region has the DNA TGTGCTACTAGTGCAGGGACACTCCTGACAGATACGCAGTATTTT. Full variable domain (missing parts from reference TRBV12-5 and TRBJ2-3): DARVTQTPRHKVTEMGQEVTMRCQPILGHNTVFWYRQTMMQGLELLAYFRNRAPLDDSGMPKDRFSAEMPDATLATLKIQPSEPRDSAVYFCATSAGTLLTDTQYFGPGTRLTVL.

This chain uses TRBV11-2 with TRBJ2-7, with 11 bases that match TRBD2. This CDR3 contains 16 residues. Germline CDR1 and CDR2: SGHAT and FQNNGV. V lost 4 bases, J lost 0 bases, and 5 bases stayed unmatched. The CDR3 nucleotides are TGTGCCAGCAGCTCGGGACTAGCGGCAGGCTCCTACGAGCAGTACTTC. Its translation: CASSSGLAAGSYEQYF.

Here the CDR3 reads CASSIGEGVQPQHF. The CDR3 nucleotides are TGTGCCAGTAGTATAGGTGAAGGGGTTCAGCCCCAGCATTTT. The chain recombines TRBV19 with TRBJ1-5; a possible D gene is TRBD1 (5 bases). Trimming left V 1 base short and J 6 bases short, with 10 bases between. Germline V gene data show CDR1 as LNHDA and CDR2 as SQIVND (reference sequence). The length of the CDR3 is 14 residues.

The chain has TRBV29-1 and TRBJ2-2; no reliable D call. Germline CDR1 SQVTM, CDR2 ANQGSEA. The CDR3 loop spans 12 amino acids. V was shortened by 4 bases and J by 2 bases, with 5 bases between the two germline ends. The chain's CDR3 is CSVVLNTGELFF. CDR3 nucleotides: TGCAGCGTTGTCCTAAACACCGGGGAGCTGTTTTTT.

V usage is TRBV30 and J usage is TRBJ2-3; 8 bases line up with TRBD2. Germline-derived CDR1 and CDR2 are GTSNPN and SVGIG (reference sequence). There are 14 residues in the CDR3. V shed 8 bases and J 2 bases; nucleotides not matched to a gene: 9. CDR3 region: CARMVSGDTDTQYF. The CDR3 nucleotides are TGTGCCAGAATGGTTAGCGGGGACACAGATACGCAGTATTTT.

A remark on this clone: Lacking the conserved final phenylalanine or tryptophan, this CDR3 likely reflects a read error. No DNA is shown, since the ends of the CDR3 on it are uncertain; the CDR3 is the one TCRdb lists. The J gene is TRBJ1-3, the V gene TRBV6-5. CDR1 and CDR2 from the germline V gene are MNHEY and SVGAGI. Termini included, the CDR3 measures 10 amino acids. CDR3 region: CASTPIPNIL.

A note on this clone: One junction end does not reproduce the germline sequence, and a read error may be involved. J is TRBJ2-5 and V is TRBV7-7; D not resolved. The CDR3 loop spans 12 amino acids. CDR1 SSHAT and CDR2 FNYEAQ come from the germline V gene (reference sequence). The CDR3 reads CASSPPQETQYF. CDR3 sequence (DNA): TGTGCTAGCAGCCCTCCACAAGAGACCCAGTACTTC.

The chain couples TRBV27 to TRBJ2-6; D unclear. CDR1 MNHEY and CDR2 SMNVEV come from the germline V gene (reference sequence). This CDR3 has 13 amino acids. Trimming left V 5 bases short and J 0 bases short, with 2 bases between. CDR3 nucleotide sequence: TGTGCCAGCAGTGGCTCTGGGGCCAACGTCCTGACTTTC. Amino acids: CASSGSGANVLTF.

The CDR3 spells CASSTTGAAKNIQYF. CDR3 DNA sequence: TGTGCCAGCTCCACGACAGGGGCGGCCAAAAACATTCAGTACTTC. The chain employs TRBV2 and TRBJ2-4, with TRBD1 matching 8 bases. V dropped 8 bases and J dropped 1; count of bases not matched to a gene: 7. This CDR3 comprises 15 residues. Germline CDR1 is SNHLY and CDR2 is FYNNEI.

The CDR3 nucleotides are TGTGCCAGCAGCCCCGCTTATCGCAATCAGCCCCAGCATTTT. Translation: CASSPAYRNQPQHF. The chain uses TRBV27 and TRBJ1-5; D unclear. Trimming left V 6 bases short and J 2 bases short, with 11 bases between. The CDR3 has 14 residues. Germline V gene data show CDR1 as MNHEY and CDR2 as SMNVEV (reference sequence).

The table lists this clone with a count of one. The gene calls are TRBV9 and TRBJ1-1; D perhaps matches TRBD1 (5 bases). Deletions cut 4 bases from V and 1 base from J, with 11 bases between. Germline V gene sequence: CDR1 SGDLS, CDR2 YYNGEE. The CDR3 sequence is 14 residues long. The CDR3 loop is CASSQGRKNTEAFF. The CDR3 DNA sequence: TGTGCCAGCAGCCAGGGACGCAAGAACACTGAAGCTTTCTTT.

The rearrangement joins TRBV6-6 to TRBJ2-7; D perhaps matches TRBD1 (5 bases). There are 13 residues in the CDR3. CDR1 and CDR2 (germline): MNHNY, SVGAGI (reference sequence). The germline V and J ends were trimmed by 7 bases and 0 bases, with 10 bases remaining between them. CDR3 in DNA: TGTGCCAGCACCAAAGGGGACTCCTACGAGCAGTACGTC. It codes for CASTKGDSYEQYV.

In DNA, the CDR3 is TGTGCCTGGAGTTCATGGACAGGGGGCCTGTACACTGAAGCTTTCTTT. Protein: CAWSSWTGGLYTEAFF. The chain is built from TRBV30 and TRBJ1-1; 11 bases match TRBD1. J was trimmed by 3 bases and V by 2 bases; bases with no gene match: 8. The CDR3 spans 16 residues. Germline V gene lookup returns CDR1 GTSNPN and CDR2 SVGIG (reference sequence).

A note on this clone: Other DNA sequences in this specimen translate into the identical CDR3. The CDR3 here is CASSLRGADTQYF. For the CDR3, the DNA is TGTGCCAGCAGCTTACGCGGCGCAGATACGCAGTATTTT. The chain recombines TRBV7-9 with TRBJ2-3, with D uncertain. There are 13 residues in the CDR3. Germline V lookup: CDR1 SEHNR, CDR2 FQNEAQ (reference sequence). The ends were cut back, 2 bases at V and 4 bases at J, with 7 bases in the middle.

The J gene is TRBJ2-1, the V gene TRBV2; TRBD2 aligns across 7 bases. This CDR3 has 12 residues. Germline V gene lookup returns CDR1 SNHLY and CDR2 FYNNEI. V shed 6 bases, J shed 13 bases, and the junction held 9 bases outside the gene matches. For the CDR3, the DNA is TGTGCCAGCAGCGCGAGCGGGGTCCCTCAGTTCTTC. Amino acid sequence: CASSASGVPQFF.

The chain has TRBV2 and TRBJ2-2; D gene uncertain. Germline-derived CDR1 and CDR2 are SNHLY and FYNNEI. The CDR3 is 14 amino acids. Trimming took off 6 bases at V and 1 base at J, with 9 bases between the two ends. The CDR3 DNA is TGTGCCAGCAGGGCCGACTGGAACACCGGGGAGCTGTTTTTT. The encoded protein is CASRADWNTGELFF.

The chain uses TRBV28 and TRBJ2-3; D might be TRBD1 (5 bases). CDR1 and CDR2 from the germline V gene are MDHEN and SYDVKM. This CDR3 is built from 14 residues. Between the trimmed V and J ends, which lost 6 bases and 1 base, there was a span of 11 bases. The CDR3 reads CASSLSRGTDTQYF. CDR3 DNA: TGTGCCAGCAGCCTCAGCAGGGGCACAGATACGCAGTATTTT.

The V gene is TRBV7-6, the J gene TRBJ2-7, with D possibly matching TRBD2 (6 bases). This CDR3 spans 14 amino acids. The germline V gene has CDR1 SGHVS and CDR2 FNYEAQ. Trimming took off 6 bases at V and 0 bases at J, with 12 bases between the two ends. The CDR3 DNA reads as TGTGCCAGCAGTAGGCGGGAAGTCTCCTACGAGCAGTACGTC. It codes for CASSRREVSYEQYV.

The J gene is TRBJ2-2, the V gene TRBV27; TRBD2 might be the D (7 bases). The V and J ends lost 4 bases and 4 bases respectively, with 16 bases between them. Germline V gives CDR1 MNHEY, CDR2 SMNVEV (reference sequence). The CDR3 contains 16 residues. DNA for the CDR3: TGTGCCAGCAGTTCCCTAGCGGAGGGGGTCACCGGGGAGCTGTTTTTT. It yields the protein CASSSLAEGVTGELFF.

V and J are TRBV7-9 and TRBJ2-7, with D perhaps matching TRBD1 or TRBD2 (6 bases each). Germline V CDR1 and CDR2: SEHNR, FQNEAQ (reference sequence). V lost 5 bases and J 1 base, leaving 15 bases between the germline ends. This CDR3 contains 15 residues. The CDR3 nucleotides are TGTGCCAGCAGCGGGGGGCAGGGCTCTTCCTACGAGCAGTACTTC. It translates to CASSGGQGSSYEQYF.

The chain combines TRBV7-9 with TRBJ1-2; D is undetermined. Germline lookup yields CDR1 SEHNR and CDR2 FQNEAQ (reference sequence). There are 13 residues in the CDR3. V lost 2 bases, J lost 1 base, and 5 bases lay in between. CDR3 in amino acids: CASSLRVNYGYTF. Written as DNA, the CDR3 is TGTGCCAGCAGCTTACGAGTTAACTATGGCTACACCTTC. The full variable domain, completed using reference TRBV7-9 and TRBJ1-2, is DTGVSQNPRHKITKRGQNVTFRCDPISEHNRLYWYRQTLGQGPEFLTYFQNEAQLEKSRLLSDRFSAERPKGSFSTLEIQRTEQGDSAMYLCASSLRVNYGYTFGSGTRLTVV.

The chain uses TRBV30 and TRBJ1-1, with D hard to call. Per the germline V gene, CDR1 is GTSNPN and CDR2 is SVGIG (reference sequence). V dropped 0 bases and J dropped 3 bases, with 11 bases sitting between them. This CDR3 region has 14 residues. The CDR3 coding sequence is TGTGCCTGGAGTGTAATCCTACGGGACACTGAAGCTTTCTTT. As protein: CAWSVILRDTEAFF.

The gene calls are TRBV18 and TRBJ1-2; TRBD1 agrees at 9 bases. Germline assignment: CDR1 KGHSH and CDR2 LQKENI. Unmatched junction bases numbered 8, after V lost 6 bases and J lost 3 bases. The CDR3 spans 15 residues. The CDR3: CASSLGQGKHYGYTF. CDR3 DNA: TGTGCCAGCTCGCTCGGACAGGGGAAGCACTATGGCTACACCTTC.

This clone has just one count. The V call is TRBV30, the J call TRBJ2-1; D not resolved. The germline gives CDR1 GTSNPN, CDR2 SVGIG (reference sequence). The CDR3 sequence is 12 residues long. V lost 2 bases and J 7 bases, leaving 9 bases between the germline ends. The CDR3 DNA reads as TGTGCCTGGAGTATCGGGTGGAATGAGCAGTTCTTC. This translates into CAWSIGWNEQFF.